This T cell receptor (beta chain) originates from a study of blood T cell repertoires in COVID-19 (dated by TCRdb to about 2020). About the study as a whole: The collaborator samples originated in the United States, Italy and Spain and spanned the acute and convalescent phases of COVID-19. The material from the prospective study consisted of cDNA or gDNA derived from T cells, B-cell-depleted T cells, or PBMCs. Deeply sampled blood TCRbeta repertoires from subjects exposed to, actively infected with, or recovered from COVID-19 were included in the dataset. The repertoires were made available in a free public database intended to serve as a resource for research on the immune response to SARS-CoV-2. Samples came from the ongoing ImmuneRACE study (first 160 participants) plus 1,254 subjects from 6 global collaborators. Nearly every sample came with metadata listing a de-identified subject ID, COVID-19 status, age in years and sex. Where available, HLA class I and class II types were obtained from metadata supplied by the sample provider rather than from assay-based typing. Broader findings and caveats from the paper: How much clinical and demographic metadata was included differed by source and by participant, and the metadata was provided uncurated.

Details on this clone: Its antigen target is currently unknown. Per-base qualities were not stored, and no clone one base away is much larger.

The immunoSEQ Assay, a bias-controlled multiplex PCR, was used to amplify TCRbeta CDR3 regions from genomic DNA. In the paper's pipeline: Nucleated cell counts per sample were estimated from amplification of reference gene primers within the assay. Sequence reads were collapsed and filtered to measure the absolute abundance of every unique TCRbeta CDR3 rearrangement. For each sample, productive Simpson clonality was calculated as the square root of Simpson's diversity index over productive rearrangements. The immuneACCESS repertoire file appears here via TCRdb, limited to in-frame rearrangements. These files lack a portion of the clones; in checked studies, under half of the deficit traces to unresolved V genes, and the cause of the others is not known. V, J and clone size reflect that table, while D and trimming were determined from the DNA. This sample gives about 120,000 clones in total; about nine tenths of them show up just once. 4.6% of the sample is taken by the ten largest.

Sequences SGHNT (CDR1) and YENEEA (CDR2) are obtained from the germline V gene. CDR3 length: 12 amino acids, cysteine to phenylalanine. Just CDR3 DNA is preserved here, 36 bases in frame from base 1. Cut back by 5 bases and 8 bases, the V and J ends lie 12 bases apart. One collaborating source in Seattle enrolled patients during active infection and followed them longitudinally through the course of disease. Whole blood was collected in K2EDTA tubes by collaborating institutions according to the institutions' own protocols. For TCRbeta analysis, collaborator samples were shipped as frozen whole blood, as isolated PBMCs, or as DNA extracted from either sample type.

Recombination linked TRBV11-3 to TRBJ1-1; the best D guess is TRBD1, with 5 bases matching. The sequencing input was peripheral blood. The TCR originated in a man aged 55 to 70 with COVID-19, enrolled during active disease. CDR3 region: CASSPGGGEAFF. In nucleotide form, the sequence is TGTGCCAGCAGCCCCGGGGGAGGGGAAGCTTTCTTT.